A single sample gave rise to the 5 T cell receptor beta chains below, sequenced in a study of CD8 T cells in Susac syndrome. RNA in amounts of roughly 0.45 to 1 ug was reverse transcribed with random hexamers. TCRdb ran MiXCR on the immunoSEQ multiplex PCR reads and lists one entry per CDR3 protein. The table includes some 50,000 distinct CDR3 sequences, around 95% detected once. Sample: CD8+ T cells from PBMCs. The receptors here all came from a human donor with Susac syndrome.

This chain connects TRBV6-6 to TRBJ1-6; no clear D. The CDR3 runs to 11 residues. The V and J ends lost 6 bases and 8 bases respectively, with 5 bases between them. The germline V gene has CDR1 MNHNY and CDR2 SVGAGI (reference sequence). The CDR3 here is CASSPDSPLHF. The CDR3 DNA reads TGTGCCAGCAGCCCCGATTCACCCCTCCACTTT.

V gene TRBV18 combines with J gene TRBJ2-7; 16 positions agree with TRBD2. Germline CDR1 is KGHSH and CDR2 is LQKENI. The CDR3 covers 15 residues. Germline trimming cut 8 bases from V and 4 bases from J; bases unmatched to any gene: 5. CDR3 bases: TGTGCCAGCCACGGGACTAGCGGGGGGGAGTACGAGCAGTACTTC. This gives the protein CASHGTSGGEYEQYF.

The chain is built from TRBV21-1 and TRBJ2-1; TRBD2 was called by the table and not checked on the DNA. TRBV21-1 is a recognized pseudogene. This CDR3 is 17 amino acids long. CDR3 in DNA: TGTGCCAGCAGCGTCCTACACCAGGCGGGGGGGTACAATGAGCAGTTCTTC. Translated: CASSVLHQAGGYNEQFF.

The rearrangement links TRBV5-6 to TRBJ1-5; no clear D. Trimming left V 4 bases short and J 3 bases short, with 11 bases between. The CDR3 spans 14 residues. Germline-derived CDR1 and CDR2 are SGHDT and YYEEEE. The chain's CDR3 is CASSRWNLNQPQHF. In DNA form, the CDR3 reads TGTGCCAGCAGCCGCTGGAATCTCAATCAGCCCCAGCATTTT.

This clonotype was observed once. The CDR3, as DNA: TGCGCCAGCAGCCAAGATAGGGGATCAGCACTCTACAATGAGCAGTTCTTC. This sequence encodes CASSQDRGSALYNEQFF. The chain carries TRBV4-3 and TRBJ2-1, with a weak D call TRBD1 (5 bases). Germline values: CDR1 LGHNA, CDR2 YSLEER. The CDR3 runs 17 residues. Trimming took off 0 bases at V and 3 bases at J, with 15 bases between the two ends.